The subject of this entry is one TCR beta chain. The authors' processing: Estimates of nucleated cell counts were drawn from the amplification of reference gene primers. Sequenced by immunoSEQ multiplex PCR; TCRdb stores in-frame clones only, minus some. That table gives V, J and clone size, and the DNA gave D and trimming. This table holds approximately 94,000 clones, about 83% found once. V gave up 7 bases and J gave up 5 bases, with 20 bases separating them. Looked up from germline, CDR1 is MNHEY and CDR2 is SVGAGI. The CDR3 totals 15 residues. This specimen belongs to a study of blood T cell repertoires in COVID-19. Looking at the study overall: Specimens from acute and convalescent COVID-19 originated in the United States, Italy and Spain. Nucleic acid was either cDNA or gDNA, and it came from T cells, B-cell-depleted T cells, or PBMCs.

Sequenced material: peripheral blood. The J gene is TRBJ1-2, the V gene TRBV6-5; D remains ambiguous. This receptor was identified in a human donor in a cohort sampled during active COVID-19. The CDR3 coding sequence is TGTGCCAGCAATAGCGGGGTCCCTGGTCCATATGGCTACACCTTC. As protein: CASNSGVPGPYGYTF.